A selection of T cell receptor beta chains follows, all from one sample in a study of CD8 T cells in Susac syndrome. TCRdb called the immunoSEQ multiplex PCR reads again in MiXCR, with one record for every CDR3 protein. Here the sample spans about 130,000 distinct CDR3 sequences, around 94% being singletons. The sample consisted of CD8+ T cells from PBMCs. The receptors shown here come from a human donor with Susac syndrome. Each CDR3 is given with its conserved first and last residue. The D gene is left open where the match is weak.

V,J,D,CDR3
TRBV28,TRBJ2-2,TRBD1,CASSGTGITGELFF
TRBV5-6,TRBJ2-2,.,CASSFSTGELFF
TRBV20-1,TRBJ2-7,TRBD1,CSAYPTGFASYEQYF
TRBV4-3,TRBJ1-2,.,CASSQDSEQRFYGYTF
TRBV28,TRBJ2-5,TRBD2,CASSPTSGGAGTQYF
TRBV11-1,TRBJ2-1,.,CASSLAFSGSNEQFF
TRBV15,TRBJ2-7,TRBD2,CATSNGLVLSYEQYF
TRBV5-1,TRBJ2-1,.,CASARGGEQFF
TRBV4-3,TRBJ1-2,.,CASSQVVDRLSGYTF
TRBV7-3,TRBJ2-3,TRBD2,CASVGGLAGGNTQYF
TRBV30,TRBJ2-7,.,CAWSVISRSYEQYF
TRBV28,TRBJ1-2,.,CASRARGVSNYGYTF
TRBV15,TRBJ2-1,TRBD2,CATSREREIYNEQFF
TRBV20-1,TRBJ2-1,TRBD2,CSASGTSGSISYNEQFF
TRBV7-9,TRBJ2-5,.,CASRGGVGYQETQYF
TRBV19,TRBJ1-1,TRBD1,CASSQTGTEAFF
TRBV6-5,TRBJ1-1,.,CASNRAEQTEAFF
TRBV4-3,TRBJ2-5,.,CASSQDVGGQETQYF
TRBV9,TRBJ2-6,.,CASSVEGVLSGANVLTF
TRBV12-3/TRBV12-4,TRBJ2-2,TRBD2,CASSSSSGWHTGELFF
TRBV15,TRBJ2-1,.,CATRGPRGGPYEQFF
TRBV25-1,TRBJ1-1,.,CASSVGDTEAFF
TRBV7-2,TRBJ2-2,TRBD1,CASSLGEGAEGTGELFF
TRBV12-3/TRBV12-4,TRBJ1-5,.,CASSSPGGNQPQHF
TRBV7-9,TRBJ1-1,.,CASSTRGRTGAFF
TRBV9,TRBJ2-5,TRBD2,CASSVEGSGGRETQYF
TRBV12-5,TRBJ2-1,TRBD2,CASGLTSGRPSSYNEQFF
TRBV20-1,TRBJ2-3,.,CSVATDTQYF
TRBV29-1,TRBJ2-7,.,CSVVPPPGVSSYEQYF
TRBV2,TRBJ2-7,.,CASAVGGEYYEQYF
TRBV6-2/TRBV6-3,TRBJ2-7,.,CASSLRATYEQYF
TRBV12-3/TRBV12-4,TRBJ2-3,.,CASSLGPAGEDTQYF
TRBV7-3,TRBJ2-2,.,CASSSTSSGELFF
TRBV25-1,TRBJ2-7,.,CASSEGRYEQYF
TRBV4-2,TRBJ1-2,.,CASSQGGALYTF
TRBV20-1,TRBJ1-6,.,CSAWEGQSSTPLHF